This record concerns one TCR beta chain sequence. These data are taken from a study of blood T cell repertoires in COVID-19. Across the study: T cells, B-cell-depleted T cells, or PBMCs provided the cDNA or gDNA that served as material.

Clones were read by immunoSEQ multiplex PCR, and TCRdb kept only the in-frame ones, dropping some. Of 95,000 to 100,000 clones in the sample, about four fifths are singletons; the top ten hold approximately 22%. Trimming removed 5 bases at V and 5 bases at J, with 15 bases between. Germline V gene lookup returns CDR1 SEHNR and CDR2 FQNEAQ (reference sequence). This CDR3 has 14 amino acids. The sample taken for sequencing was peripheral blood. This chain joins TRBV7-9 and TRBJ2-5, with unresolved D. This TCR was sampled from a human donor in a cohort sampled during active COVID-19. The CDR3 region is CASSLPPLGETQYF. The DNA of the CDR3 is TGTGCCAGCAGCCTACCCCCCTTGGGCGAGACCCAGTACTTC.